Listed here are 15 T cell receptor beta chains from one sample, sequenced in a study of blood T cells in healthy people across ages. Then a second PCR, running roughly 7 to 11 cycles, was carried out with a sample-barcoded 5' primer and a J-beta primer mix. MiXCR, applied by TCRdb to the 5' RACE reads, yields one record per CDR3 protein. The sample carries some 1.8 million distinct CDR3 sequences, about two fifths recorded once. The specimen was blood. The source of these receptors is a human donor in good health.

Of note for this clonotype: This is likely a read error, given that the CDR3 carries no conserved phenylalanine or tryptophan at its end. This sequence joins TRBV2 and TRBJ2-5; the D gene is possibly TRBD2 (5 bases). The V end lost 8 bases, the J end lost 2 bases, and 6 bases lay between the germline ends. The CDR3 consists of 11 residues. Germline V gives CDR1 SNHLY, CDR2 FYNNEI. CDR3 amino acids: CASQRQETQYV. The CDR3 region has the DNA TGTGCCAGCCAGCGGCAAGAGACCCAGTACGTC.

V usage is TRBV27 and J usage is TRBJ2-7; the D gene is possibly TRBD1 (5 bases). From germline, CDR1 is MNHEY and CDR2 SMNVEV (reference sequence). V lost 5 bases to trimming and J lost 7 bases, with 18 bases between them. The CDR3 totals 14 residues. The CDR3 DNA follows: TGTGCCAGCAGTGCGAACCTACAGGTTAGGGAGCAGTACTTC. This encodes CASSANLQVREQYF.

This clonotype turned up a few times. CDR3 region: CASSPGTSVEETQYF. The CDR3 DNA reads TGTGCCAGCAGCCCCGGGACTAGCGTCGAGGAGACCCAGTACTTC. The chain recombines TRBV12-3 or TRBV12-4 with TRBJ2-5, with TRBD2 matching over 10 bases. The CDR3 totals 15 residues. The ends lost 6 bases at V and 5 bases at J; junction bases unmatched: 9.

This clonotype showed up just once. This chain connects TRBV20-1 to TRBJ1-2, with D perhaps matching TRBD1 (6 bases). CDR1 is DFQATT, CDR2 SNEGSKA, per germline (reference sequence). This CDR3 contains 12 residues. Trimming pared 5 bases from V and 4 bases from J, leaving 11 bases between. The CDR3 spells CSASGDTYGYTF. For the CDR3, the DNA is TGCAGTGCTTCAGGGGATACCTATGGCTACACCTTC.

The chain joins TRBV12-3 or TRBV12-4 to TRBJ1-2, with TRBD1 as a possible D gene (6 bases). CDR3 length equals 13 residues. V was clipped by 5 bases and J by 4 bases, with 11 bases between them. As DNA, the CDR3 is TGTGCCAGCAGTGAAACAGGGCTCTATGGCTACACCTTC. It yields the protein CASSETGLYGYTF.

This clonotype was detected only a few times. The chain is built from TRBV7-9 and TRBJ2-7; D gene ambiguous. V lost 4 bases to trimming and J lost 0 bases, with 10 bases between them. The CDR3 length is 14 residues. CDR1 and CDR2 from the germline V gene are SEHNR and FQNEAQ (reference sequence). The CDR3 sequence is CASSSDANSYEQYF. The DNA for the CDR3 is TGTGCCAGCAGCTCGGACGCTAACTCCTACGAGCAGTACTTC.

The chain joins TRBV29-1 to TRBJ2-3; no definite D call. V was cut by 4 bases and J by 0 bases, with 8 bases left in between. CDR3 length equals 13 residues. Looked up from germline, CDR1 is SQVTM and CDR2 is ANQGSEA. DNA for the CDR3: TGCAGCGTTGTCACATCTAGCACAGATACGCAGTATTTT. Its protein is CSVVTSSTDTQYF.

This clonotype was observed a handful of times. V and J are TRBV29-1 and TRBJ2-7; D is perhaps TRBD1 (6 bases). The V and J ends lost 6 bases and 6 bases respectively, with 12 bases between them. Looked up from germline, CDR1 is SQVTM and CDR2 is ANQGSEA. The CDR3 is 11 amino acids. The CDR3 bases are TGCAGCGTCCCGGACAGTTCCGAGCAGTACTTC. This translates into CSVPDSSEQYF.

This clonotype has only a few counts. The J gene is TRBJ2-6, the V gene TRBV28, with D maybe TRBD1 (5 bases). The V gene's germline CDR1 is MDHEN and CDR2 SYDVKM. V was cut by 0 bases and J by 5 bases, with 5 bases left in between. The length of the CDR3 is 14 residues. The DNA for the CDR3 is TGTGCCAGCAGTTTATGGGACAGGGCCAACGTCCTGACTTTC. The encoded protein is CASSLWDRANVLTF.

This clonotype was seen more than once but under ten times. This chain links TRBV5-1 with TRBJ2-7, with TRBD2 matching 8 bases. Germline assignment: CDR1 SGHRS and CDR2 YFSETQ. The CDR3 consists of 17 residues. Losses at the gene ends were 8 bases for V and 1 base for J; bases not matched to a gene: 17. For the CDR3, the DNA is TGCGCCAGTTCCGACTTGAGCGGGGGCCTCGGGTCCTACGAGCAGTACTTC. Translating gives CASSDLSGGLGSYEQYF.

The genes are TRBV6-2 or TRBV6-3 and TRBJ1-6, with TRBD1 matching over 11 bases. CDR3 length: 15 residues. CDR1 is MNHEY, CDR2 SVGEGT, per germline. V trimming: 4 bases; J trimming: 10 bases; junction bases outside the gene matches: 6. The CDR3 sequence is CASSSGQGAGSPLHF. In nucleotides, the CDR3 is TGTGCCAGCAGTTCCGGACAGGGGGCAGGGTCACCCCTCCACTTT.

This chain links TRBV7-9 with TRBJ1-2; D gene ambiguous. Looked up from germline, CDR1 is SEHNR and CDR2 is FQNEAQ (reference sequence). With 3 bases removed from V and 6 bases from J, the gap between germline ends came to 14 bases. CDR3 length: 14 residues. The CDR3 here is CASSFTGVGNGYTF. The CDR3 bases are TGTGCCAGCAGCTTCACTGGGGTAGGAAATGGCTACACCTTC.

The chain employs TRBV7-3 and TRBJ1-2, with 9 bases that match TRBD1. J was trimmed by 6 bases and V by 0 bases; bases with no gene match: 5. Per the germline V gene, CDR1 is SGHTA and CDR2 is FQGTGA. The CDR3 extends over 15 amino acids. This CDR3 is CASSLTGGQGNGYTF. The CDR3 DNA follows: TGTGCCAGCAGCTTAACGGGGGGACAGGGAAATGGCTACACCTTC.

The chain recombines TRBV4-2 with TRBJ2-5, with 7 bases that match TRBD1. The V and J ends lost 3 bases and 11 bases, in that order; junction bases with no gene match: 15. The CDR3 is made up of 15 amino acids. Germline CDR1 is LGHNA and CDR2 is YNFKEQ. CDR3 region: CASSQVPGQSVEQYF. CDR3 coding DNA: TGTGCCAGCAGCCAGGTGCCGGGACAGAGTGTGGAGCAGTACTTC.

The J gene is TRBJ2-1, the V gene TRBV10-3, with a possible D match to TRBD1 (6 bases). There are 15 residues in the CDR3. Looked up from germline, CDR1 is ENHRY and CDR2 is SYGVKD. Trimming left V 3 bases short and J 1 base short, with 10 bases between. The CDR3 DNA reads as TGTGCCATCAGTGATCCAGGGGTATCCTACAATGAGCAGTTCTTC. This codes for CAISDPGVSYNEQFF.